This TCR beta chain was recorded in a study of radiation and T cells in renal cell carcinoma (dated by TCRdb to the early 2020s). About the investigation overall: A total of under 60 samples underwent TCR beta sequencing, made up of roughly 26 tumors and about 27 peripheral blood samples. In the 40 to 55 samples combined, several million unique CDR3 nucleotide sequences were found, encoding about 2.7 million unique CDR3 amino acid sequences. The final blood draw took place at 4 weeks after radiation, the same time as nephrectomy.

TCR beta libraries were generated from genomic DNA with the immunoSEQ kit, following the manufacturer's recommendations. To prepare libraries, a first multiplex PCR with proprietary primers was run, followed by a second PCR that added unique barcodes, and a bead cleanup was done after each round. A positive control reaction and a negative control reaction, both provided in the kit, were run with every batch of samples. The final libraries were assessed on an Agilent 4200 TapeStation D1000 ScreenTape, pooled by volume, and quantified by qPCR. Sequencing was performed on an Illumina NextSeq500 with a MidOutput 150-cycle cartridge, and 156 Read1 and 15 Index1 cycles were run with kit custom primers. The pooled library was loaded at about 0.96 pM, and approximately 18% PhiX control was spiked in. Per the original workflow: The vendor-processed data were analyzed in R, and a clonotype was defined as all T cells that share the same CDR3 nucleotide sequence. For clone abundance analyses, frequencies were normalized to the 10,000 most abundant clones in each sample. Public T cell clones, averaging fewer than five per sample, were removed before analysis. Tumor-enriched and baseline blood-enriched clonotypes were defined by at least a 32-fold difference in abundance between compartments. A beta-binomial differential abundance model was applied to find clonotypes that expanded or contracted between blood time points. Tumor-blood repertoire similarity was measured with the Baroni-Urbani and Buser coefficient, and group comparisons used two-tailed Wilcoxon tests in R. What TCRdb holds here is the immuneACCESS table cut down to in-frame rearrangements. Part of the clones is not present; checked against another copy, under half of the missing clones reflect an unresolved V gene, and the others are unexplained. That table gives V, J and clone size, and the DNA gave D and trimming. This sample lists about 78,000 clones; 80% to 90% were detected once. The top ten clonotypes cover 5% to 7.5% of the sample.

On this clone: It has no known antigen specificity. Base quality data are lacking; no much larger clone is found one base away.

Beyond this particular receptor, the publication reports: Changes in the blood repertoire were not tracked past 4 weeks after treatment. With a single-armed trial design, the study had no way to address how radiation dose or scheduling affects the TCR repertoire. Because pretreatment tumor biopsies were not available, the baseline intratumoral presence of clonotypes could not be determined. In blood, the top tumor clonotypes increased between baseline and 2 weeks post-radiation and then shrank by 4 weeks, which suggests that tumor-resident clones expanded only transiently.

Explained via the paper, the time point label denotes: blood 4 weeks post-SBRT, at nephrectomy. Reading the label with the study, this specimen's treatment or condition is: 15 Gy SBRT to primary tumor, nephrectomy 4 weeks later. Samples were obtained from a clinical trial, in which 15 Gy stereotactic body radiation therapy was delivered to primary renal cell carcinomas and nephrectomy was performed 4 weeks later. Serial peripheral blood from radiation-treated patients was sampled at baseline, 2 weeks and 4 weeks after SBRT to track tumor-enriched clonotypes. All patients had renal cell carcinoma with clear cell pathology. The QIAamp DNA Blood Mini Kit (Qiagen) was used to prepare genomic DNA for TCR sequencing. The analyses included only samples that passed all quality control checks. The sequencing here drew on blood, taken from a patient whose treatment included radiotherapy and nephrectomy. This TCR was sampled from a woman aged 65 to 85 with renal cell carcinoma.

DNA sequence: TGTGCCAGCAGCTTAGGACAGGGAGGAAATTCACCCCTCCACTTT. Its protein reads: CASSLGQGGNSPLHF. The chain couples TRBV7-8 to TRBJ1-6; 7 bases in the junction line up with TRBD1. The CDR3 sequence holds 15 residues, the cysteine and phenylalanine included. The only DNA kept is the CDR3, 45 bases in frame from the first base. Per the germline V gene, SGHVS is the CDR1 and FQNEAQ is the CDR2. After removal of 1 base from V and 7 bases from J, the junction retains 4 bases not matched to a gene.